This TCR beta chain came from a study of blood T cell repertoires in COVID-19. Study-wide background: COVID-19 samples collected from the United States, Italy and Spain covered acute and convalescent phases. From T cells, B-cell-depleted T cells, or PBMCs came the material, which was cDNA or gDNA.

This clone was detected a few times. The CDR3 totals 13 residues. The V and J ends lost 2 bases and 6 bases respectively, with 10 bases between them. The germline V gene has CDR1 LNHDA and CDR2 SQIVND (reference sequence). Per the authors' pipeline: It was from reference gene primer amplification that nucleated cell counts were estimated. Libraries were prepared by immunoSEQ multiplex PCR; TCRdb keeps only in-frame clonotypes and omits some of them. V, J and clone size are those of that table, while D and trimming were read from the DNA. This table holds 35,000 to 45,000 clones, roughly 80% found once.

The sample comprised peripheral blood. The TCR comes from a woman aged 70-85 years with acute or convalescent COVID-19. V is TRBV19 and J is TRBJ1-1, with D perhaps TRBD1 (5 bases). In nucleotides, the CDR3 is TGTGCCAGTAGTATAAGCAGGGTCTCTGAAGCTTTCTTT. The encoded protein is CASSISRVSEAFF.